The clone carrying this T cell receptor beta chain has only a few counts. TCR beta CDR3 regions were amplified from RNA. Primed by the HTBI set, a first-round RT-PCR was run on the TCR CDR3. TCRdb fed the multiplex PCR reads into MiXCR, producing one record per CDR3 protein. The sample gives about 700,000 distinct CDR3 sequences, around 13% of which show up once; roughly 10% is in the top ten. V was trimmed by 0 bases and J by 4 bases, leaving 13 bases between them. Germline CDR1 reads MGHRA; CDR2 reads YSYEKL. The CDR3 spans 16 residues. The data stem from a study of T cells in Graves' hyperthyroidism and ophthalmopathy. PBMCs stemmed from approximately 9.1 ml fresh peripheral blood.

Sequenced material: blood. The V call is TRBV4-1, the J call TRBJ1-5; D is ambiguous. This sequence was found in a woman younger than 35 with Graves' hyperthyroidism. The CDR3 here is CASSQEADGRNQPQHF. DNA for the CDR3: TGCGCCAGCAGCCAAGAGGCAGACGGCCGGAATCAGCCCCAGCATTTT.